Reported below is one TCR beta chain. Antigen unknown. CDR1 and CDR2 (germline): MNHEY, SMNVEV (reference sequence). Deletions cut 3 bases from V and 3 bases from J, with 17 bases between. There are 17 residues in the CDR3. These data originate in a study of cytomegalovirus exposure and HLA in healthy donors. Findings and limits, study-wide: Reports credit the classifier with highly specific, highly sensitive diagnosis of cytomegalovirus status. Across all donors, roughly uniform sequencing depth was an assumption of the presence/absence analyses.

Primers for the PCR totalled 60 Vbeta and 13 Jbeta. Data came from immunoSEQ multiplex PCR; TCRdb stores just in-frame clones and leaves some out. The table includes about 87,000 clones, 70% to 85% detected once. The source is a man aged 25-45 years in good health and CMV-seropositive. The J gene is TRBJ2-2, the V gene TRBV27, with D perhaps TRBD2 (7 bases). Material: PBMCs. DNA of the CDR3: TGTGCCAGCAGTTTGAGGGGGGGGCCGGGGTACACCGGGGAGCTGTTTTTT. Its translation: CASSLRGGPGYTGELFF.